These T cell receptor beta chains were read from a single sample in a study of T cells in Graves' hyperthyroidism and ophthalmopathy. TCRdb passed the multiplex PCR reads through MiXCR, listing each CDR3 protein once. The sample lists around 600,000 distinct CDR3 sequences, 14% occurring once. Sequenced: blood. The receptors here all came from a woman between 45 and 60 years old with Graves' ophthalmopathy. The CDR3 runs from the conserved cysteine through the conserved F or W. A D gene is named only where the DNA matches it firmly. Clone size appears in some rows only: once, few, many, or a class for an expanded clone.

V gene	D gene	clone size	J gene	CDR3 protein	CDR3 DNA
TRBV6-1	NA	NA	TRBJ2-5	CAVHQGFGETQYF	TGTGCCGTCCACCAGGGGTTTGGAGAGACCCAGTACTTC
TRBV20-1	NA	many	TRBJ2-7	CSARDVQRADYEQYF	TGCAGTGCTAGAGATGTCCAGCGGGCAGACTACGAGCAGTACTTC
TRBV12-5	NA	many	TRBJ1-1	CASGQGMNTEAFF	TGTGCTAGTGGACAAGGGATGAACACTGAAGCTTTCTTT
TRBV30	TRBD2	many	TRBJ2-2	CAWRIAGVSNTGELFF	TGTGCCTGGAGAATAGCGGGAGTATCGAACACCGGGGAGCTGTTTTTT
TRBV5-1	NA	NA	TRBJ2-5	CASSFRNGPQETQYF	TGCGCCAGCAGCTTTCGGAACGGGCCTCAAGAGACCCAGTACTTC
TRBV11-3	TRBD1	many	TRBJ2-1	CASSPGQGRGDEQFF	TGTGCCAGCAGCCCTGGACAGGGAAGAGGGGATGAGCAGTTCTTC
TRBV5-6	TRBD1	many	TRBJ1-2	CASSIPGQGGYTF	TGTGCCAGCAGCATTCCGGGACAGGGTGGCTACACCTTC
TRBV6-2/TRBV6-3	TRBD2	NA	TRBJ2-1	CASSDGLAGVFNNEQFF	TGTGCCAGCAGTGACGGACTAGCGGGAGTTTTTAACAATGAGCAGTTCTTC
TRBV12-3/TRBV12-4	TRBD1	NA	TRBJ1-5	CASGPHRGLHQPQHF	TGTGCCAGCGGCCCCCACAGGGGGTTACATCAGCCCCAGCATTTT
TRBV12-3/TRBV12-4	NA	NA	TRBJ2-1	CASSLRVGRPSSYNEQFF	TGTGCCAGCAGTTTAAGGGTTGGGCGGCCTAGCAGCTACAATGAGCAGTTCTTC
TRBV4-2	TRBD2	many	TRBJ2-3	CASSLRLAGEADTQYF	TGTGCCAGCAGCCTCCGACTAGCGGGAGAAGCAGATACGCAGTATTTT
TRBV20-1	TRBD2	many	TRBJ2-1	CSASRDYTNEQFF	TGCAGTGCTTCCCGGGACTATACGAATGAGCAGTTCTTC
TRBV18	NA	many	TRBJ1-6	CASSPSASRHNSPLHF	TGTGCCAGCTCACCATCGGCCTCGCGGCATAATTCACCCCTCCACTTT
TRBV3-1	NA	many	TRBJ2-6	CASSRDRRFGANVLTF	TGTGCCAGCAGCCGGGACCGCCGGTTTGGGGCCAACGTCCTGACTTTC
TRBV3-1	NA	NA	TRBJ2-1	CASSQGPIAEVYNEQFF	TGTGCCAGCAGCCAGGGACCAATAGCGGAGGTCTACAATGAGCAGTTCTTC
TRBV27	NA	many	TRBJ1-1	CASSLFRTTEAFF	TGTGCCAGCAGTTTATTTCGTACGACAGAAGCTTTCTTT
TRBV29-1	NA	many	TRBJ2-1	CSVGTRQVSNEQFF	TGCAGCGTTGGGACACGACAGGTATCCAATGAGCAGTTCTTC
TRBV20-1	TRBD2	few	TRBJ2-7	CSARAVGLAGDPRREQYF	TGCAGTGCTAGAGCCGTCGGACTAGCGGGAGACCCCCGGAGGGAGCAGTACTTC
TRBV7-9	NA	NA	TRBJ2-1	CASSFSEGLGYNEQLF	TGTGCCAGCAGCTTTAGTGAGGGCTTAGGGTACAATGAGCAGCTCTTC
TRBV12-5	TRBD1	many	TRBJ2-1	CASGLVQGANNEQFF	TGTGCTAGTGGTTTGGTCCAGGGGGCAAACAATGAGCAGTTCTTC
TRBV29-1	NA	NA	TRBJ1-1	CSVDLWGAGEAFF	TGCAGCGTTGATCTCTGGGGGGCAGGTGAAGCTTTCTTT
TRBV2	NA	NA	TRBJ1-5	CAGSRLGGGQPQHF	TGTGCCGGCAGTCGGTTGGGCGGCGGTCAGCCCCAGCATTTT
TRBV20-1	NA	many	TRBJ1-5	CSAKEGINQPQHF	TGCAGTGCAAAGGAGGGAATCAATCAGCCCCAGCATTTT
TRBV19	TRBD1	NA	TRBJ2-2	CASSGGQGITGELFF	TGTGCCAGTAGTGGAGGACAGGGAATCACCGGGGAGCTGTTTTTT
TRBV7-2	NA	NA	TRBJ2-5	CASSPWGYQETQYF	TGTGCCAGCAGCCCGTGGGGGTACCAAGAGACCCAGTACTTC
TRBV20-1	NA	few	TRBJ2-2	CSATRLAGELFF	TGCAGTGCTACCCGACTAGCCGGGGAGCTGTTTTTT
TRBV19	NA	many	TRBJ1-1	CASSIEPGRPGEAFF	TGTGCCAGTAGTATAGAACCGGGGCGGCCAGGAGAAGCTTTCTTT
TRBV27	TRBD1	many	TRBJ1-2	CASSLAFQGASGYTF	TGTGCCAGCAGTTTAGCTTTCCAGGGGGCATCTGGCTACACCTTC
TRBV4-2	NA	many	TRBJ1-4	CASSPTSGEKLFF	TGTGCCAGCAGCCCAACGTCAGGCGAAAAACTGTTTTTT
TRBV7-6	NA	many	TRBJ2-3	CASRGSQGTDTQYF	TGTGCCAGCAGAGGATCACAGGGCACAGATACGCAGTATTTT
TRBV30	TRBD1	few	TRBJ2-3	CASQGASTDTQYF	TGTGCCTCACAGGGGGCCTCCACAGATACGCAGTATTTT
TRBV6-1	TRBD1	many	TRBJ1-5	CASSPGQGVGQPQHF	TGTGCCAGCAGCCCGGGACAGGGTGTGGGCCAGCCCCAGCATTTT
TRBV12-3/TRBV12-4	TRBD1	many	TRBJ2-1	CASSPLEGAGTYNEQFF	TGTGCCAGCAGTCCACTCGAGGGGGCTGGGACCTACAATGAGCAGTTCTTC
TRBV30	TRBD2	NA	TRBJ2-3	CAGTSGTTDTQYF	TGTGCCGGGACTAGCGGGACCACAGATACGCAGTATTTT
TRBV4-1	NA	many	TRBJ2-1	CASSQDTRRINEQFF	TGCGCCAGCAGCCAAGATACGAGACGGATCAATGAGCAGTTCTTC
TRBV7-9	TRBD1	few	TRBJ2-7	CASSLTTVNTGQTYEQYF	TGTGCCAGCAGTCTTACTACTGTAAACACGGGACAGACCTACGAGCAGTACTTC
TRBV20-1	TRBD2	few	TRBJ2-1	CSARLAGGPHDNEQFF	TGCAGTGCTAGGCTAGCGGGAGGGCCCCACGACAATGAGCAGTTCTTC
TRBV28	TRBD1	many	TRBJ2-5	CASRSGTGASETQYF	TGTGCCAGCAGATCCGGGACAGGGGCGTCAGAGACCCAGTACTTC
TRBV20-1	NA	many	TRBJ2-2	CSASLGGMHTGELFF	TGCAGTGCTAGCTTGGGAGGAATGCACACCGGGGAGCTGTTTTTT
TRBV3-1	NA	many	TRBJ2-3	CASSQGRGDTQYF	TGTGCCAGCAGCCAAGGGAGAGGAGATACGCAGTATTTT
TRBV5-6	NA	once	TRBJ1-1	CACSPGQSEAFF	TGTGCCTGCAGCCCCGGCCAGTCTGAAGCTTTCTTT
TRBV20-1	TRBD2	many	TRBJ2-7	CSASTGEGFSYEQYF	TGCAGTGCTAGTACGGGGGAGGGATTCTCCTACGAGCAGTACTTC
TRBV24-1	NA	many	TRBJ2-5	CATSPMYQETQYF	TGTGCCACCAGTCCAATGTACCAAGAGACCCAGTACTTC
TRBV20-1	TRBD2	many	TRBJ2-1	CSAWTSGSPYNEQFF	TGCAGTGCTTGGACTAGCGGCTCCCCCTACAATGAGCAGTTCTTC
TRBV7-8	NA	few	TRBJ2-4	CASSLFPGMMNIQYF	TGTGCCAGCAGCTTATTTCCGGGAATGATGAACATTCAGTACTTC
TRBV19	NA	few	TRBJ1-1	CASSRLQNTEAFF	TGTGCCAGTAGTAGGTTACAGAACACTGAAGCTTTCTTT
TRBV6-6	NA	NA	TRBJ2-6	CASSYSLAGLSSGANVLTF	TGTGCCAGCAGTTACTCCTTGGCAGGCCTCAGCTCTGGGGCCAACGTCCTGACTTTC
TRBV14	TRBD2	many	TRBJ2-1	CASSQYWAGGPDEQFF	TGTGCCAGCAGCCAATACTGGGCGGGAGGGCCGGATGAGCAGTTCTTC
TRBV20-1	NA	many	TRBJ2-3	CSARATSGTSTDTQYF	TGCAGTGCTAGAGCGACTAGTGGAACTAGCACAGATACGCAGTATTTT
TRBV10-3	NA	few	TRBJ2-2	CAISESSPQGPTGELFF	TGTGCCATCAGTGAGTCGAGTCCACAGGGACCCACCGGGGAGCTGTTTTTT
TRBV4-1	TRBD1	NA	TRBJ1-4	CASSQSGRGQNGNEKLFF	TGCGCCAGCAGCCAATCGGGTAGGGGACAGAATGGTAATGAAAAACTGTTTTTT